Following are 25 T cell receptor beta chains from one sample sequenced in a study of T cell responses to AZD1222 COVID-19 vaccine. Using immunoSEQ multiplex PCR, the repertoire was profiled, and TCRdb retains in-frame clones only, with some absent. Of 200,000 or so clones in the sample, approximately 90% are singletons; the top ten hold under 7.5%. The input for sequencing was peripheral blood, taken on day 0 of AZD1222 vaccination. These receptors originate from an adult in good health.

V and J are TRBV12-5 and TRBJ2-3; 9 bases map to TRBD1. CDR3 length: 14 residues. Germline loops: CDR1 LGHNT, CDR2 FRNRAP. V dropped 5 bases and J dropped 6; count of bases not matched to a gene: 6. Here the CDR3 DNA reads TGTGCTAGTGGTCTGGGGGACAGGGCGGATACGCAGTATTTT. Translating it yields CASGLGDRADTQYF.

The rearrangement uses TRBV19 and TRBJ2-2; D is uncertain. The CDR3 consists of 14 residues. The V end lost 1 base, the J end lost 1 base, and 4 bases lay between the germline ends. CDR1 is LNHDA and CDR2 is SQIVND in the germline V gene (reference sequence). The CDR3 loop is CASSIGGNTGELFF. CDR3 nucleotide sequence: TGTGCCAGTAGTATAGGGGGGAACACCGGGGAGCTGTTTTTT.

V and J are TRBV18 and TRBJ1-5; perhaps TRBD1 as D (6 bases). CDR3 size: 18 residues. V was trimmed by 6 bases and J by 0 bases, leaving 21 bases between them. From germline, CDR1 is KGHSH and CDR2 LQKENI. DNA for the CDR3: TGTGCCAGCTCTGCCACGTTGACAGGCGGAGATAGCAATCAGCCCCAGCATTTT. Its protein is CASSATLTGGDSNQPQHF.

The chain is built from TRBV18 and TRBJ1-2; 9 bases match TRBD1. Losses at the gene ends were 0 bases for V and 3 bases for J; bases not matched to a gene: 11. This CDR3 region has 18 residues. Germline V gene lookup returns CDR1 KGHSH and CDR2 LQKENI. The CDR3 reads CASSPPGQGHSRHYGYTF. The CDR3 coding sequence is TGTGCCAGCTCACCACCGGGACAGGGACATTCTCGCCACTATGGCTACACCTTC.

V usage is TRBV10-3 and J usage is TRBJ2-7; no clear D gene. The CDR3 extends over 13 amino acids. Germline V gene sequence: CDR1 ENHRY, CDR2 SYGVKD. Trimming cost V 4 bases and J 4 bases, with 11 bases left between them. CDR3 amino acids: CAISVDSQYEQYF. The CDR3 region has the DNA TGTGCCATCAGTGTAGACTCTCAATACGAGCAGTACTTC.

This chain uses TRBV5-4 with TRBJ2-6; D is perhaps TRBD1 or TRBD2 (5 bases each). This CDR3 has 18 residues. Trimming removed 5 bases at V and 0 bases at J, with 18 bases between. Germline assignment: CDR1 SGHNT and CDR2 YYREEE (reference sequence). The CDR3 sequence is CASSFPTGLSSGANVLTF. Written as DNA, the CDR3 is TGTGCCAGCAGTTTCCCCACAGGACTCTCCTCTGGGGCCAACGTCCTGACTTTC.

This chain connects TRBV19 to TRBJ2-4, with D unresolved. The CDR3 has 15 residues. Deletions cut 2 bases from V and 8 bases from J, with 16 bases between. CDR1 is LNHDA and CDR2 is SQIVND in the germline V gene (reference sequence). The CDR3 sequence: CASSIRRGDRDIQYF. The DNA of the CDR3 is TGTGCCAGTAGTATACGACGTGGAGATCGAGACATTCAGTACTTC.

V is TRBV18 and J is TRBJ1-1; a weak D match, TRBD1 (5 bases). From germline, CDR1 is KGHSH and CDR2 LQKENI. V lost 3 bases, J lost 1 base, and 12 bases lay in between. The CDR3 runs to 15 residues. CDR3 DNA sequence: TGTGCCAGCTCACCGGAGTTGAGGGGGAACACTGAAGCTTTCTTT. Translated: CASSPELRGNTEAFF.

The V gene is TRBV14, the J gene TRBJ1-4; D is undetermined. The CDR3 length is 14 residues. Germline V gene data show CDR1 as SGHDN and CDR2 as FVKESK. V dropped 1 base and J dropped 8 bases, with 11 bases sitting between them. This chain's CDR3 is CASSQASLGEKLFF. The CDR3 DNA sequence: TGTGCCAGCAGCCAAGCAAGCCTAGGGGAAAAACTGTTTTTT.

This chain links TRBV2 with TRBJ1-2; 7 bases align to TRBD1. This CDR3 is built from 13 residues. Looked up from germline, CDR1 is SNHLY and CDR2 is FYNNEI. The junction had 5 bases not matched to a gene; V was cut back by 8 bases and J by 2 bases. The CDR3 nucleotides read TGTGCCAGCCGTGTACAGGGGAACTATGGCTACACCTTC. Residues: CASRVQGNYGYTF.

The chain carries TRBV5-4 and TRBJ2-7; 11 bases align to TRBD2. CDR1 SGHNT and CDR2 YYREEE come from the germline V gene (reference sequence). Trimming cost V 4 bases and J 6 bases; bases outside gene matches: 9. The CDR3 consists of 15 residues. The CDR3 is CASSTTSGARGEQYF. The DNA of the CDR3 is TGTGCCAGCAGCACGACTAGCGGGGCCCGAGGCGAGCAGTACTTC.

The V and J genes are TRBV9 and TRBJ1-4, with a tentative D call TRBD1 (5 bases). V gave up 4 bases and J gave up 5 bases, with 15 bases separating them. The CDR3 extends over 15 amino acids. CDR1 and CDR2 (germline): SGDLS, YYNGEE. DNA for the CDR3: TGTGCCAGCAGCTCCCCCCTGGGGGGGAATGAAAAACTGTTTTTT. This encodes CASSSPLGGNEKLFF.

The CDR3 bases are TGTGCCAGCAGTTCCGGGACTTTCGGTGGCTACACCTTC. This encodes CASSSGTFGGYTF. The V call is TRBV6-5, the J call TRBJ1-2; a weak D match, TRBD1 (5 bases). The germline gives CDR1 MNHEY, CDR2 SVGAGI. V shed 4 bases and J shed 7 bases, with 13 bases lying between them. CDR3 length: 13 amino acids.

The chain couples TRBV2 to TRBJ2-1, with D tentatively TRBD1 or TRBD2 (5 bases each). The CDR3 is made up of 12 amino acids. V gave up 4 bases and J gave up 9 bases, with 10 bases separating them. Germline CDR1 is SNHLY and CDR2 is FYNNEI. CDR3 sequence: CASSVLGVEQFF. The CDR3 DNA reads as TGTGCCAGCAGTGTGCTGGGGGTTGAGCAGTTCTTC.

This chain uses TRBV30 with TRBJ1-5; D gene uncertain. The CDR3 loop spans 12 amino acids. The ends were cut back, 1 base at V and 3 bases at J, with 4 bases in the middle. Germline V gene lookup returns CDR1 GTSNPN and CDR2 SVGIG (reference sequence). This CDR3 is CAWSELNQPQHF. The CDR3 region has the DNA TGTGCCTGGAGTGAACTCAATCAGCCCCAGCATTTT.

The rearrangement uses TRBV28 and TRBJ1-4, with D possibly matching TRBD1 (6 bases). The germline V and J ends were trimmed by 6 bases and 7 bases, with 15 bases remaining between them. The CDR3 is 14 amino acids. Germline assignment: CDR1 MDHEN and CDR2 SYDVKM. CDR3 protein: CASRPEGVVEKLFF. Written as DNA, the CDR3 is TGTGCCAGCAGACCCGAGGGGGTCGTTGAAAAACTGTTTTTT.

The chain carries TRBV5-4 and TRBJ1-6; 7 bases map to TRBD1. Germline assignment: CDR1 SGHNT and CDR2 YYREEE (reference sequence). CDR3 size: 14 residues. V gave up 4 bases and J gave up 7 bases; unmatched junction bases: 5. The CDR3 here is CASSTDRTNSPLHF. The CDR3 region has the DNA TGTGCCAGCAGCACGGACAGGACCAATTCACCCCTCCACTTT.

The chain has TRBV10-3 and TRBJ2-7; D may be TRBD1 (7 bases). The ends were cut back, 4 bases at V and 2 bases at J, with 12 bases in the middle. Per germline, CDR1 ENHRY and CDR2 SYGVKD. The CDR3 extends over 14 amino acids. CDR3 loop: CAISGVRGAYEQYF. In DNA form, the CDR3 reads TGTGCCATCAGTGGCGTCAGGGGGGCCTACGAGCAGTACTTC.

On this clone: The sample holds other DNA sequences that translate to the same CDR3. V gene TRBV19 combines with J gene TRBJ1-5; D not certain. Germline CDR1 is LNHDA and CDR2 is SQIVND (reference sequence). The V end lost 6 bases, the J end lost 4 bases, and 10 bases lay between the germline ends. The CDR3 contains 13 residues. CDR3: CASSPGLNQPQHF. CDR3 DNA sequence: TGTGCCAGTAGCCCGGGGTTAAATCAGCCCCAGCATTTT.

CDR3 coding DNA: TGCGCCAGCAGCTCCGGGACCATAGGATCACCCCTCCACTTT. This gives the protein CASSSGTIGSPLHF. The chain joins TRBV5-1 to TRBJ1-6; D is perhaps TRBD1 (5 bases). Germline CDR1 SGHRS, CDR2 YFSETQ. The CDR3 sequence is 14 residues long. V was trimmed by 3 bases and J by 10 bases, leaving 14 bases between them. Combining the CDR3 with reference TRBV5-1 and TRBJ1-6 gives the whole variable domain KAGVTQTPRYLIKTRGQQVTLSCSPISGHRSVSWYQQTPGQGLQFLFEYFSETQRNKGNFPGRFSGRQFSNSRSEMNVSTLELGDSALYLCASSSGTIGSPLHFGNGTRLTVT.

The J gene is TRBJ1-5, the V gene TRBV19; D call uncertain. In germline, CDR1 is LNHDA, CDR2 SQIVND (reference sequence). With 4 bases removed from V and 5 bases from J, the gap between germline ends came to 15 bases. This CDR3 contains 15 residues. CDR3 loop: CASSRVWEYYQPQHF. CDR3 in DNA: TGTGCCAGTAGTAGGGTTTGGGAGTATTATCAGCCCCAGCATTTT.

The chain carries TRBV5-4 and TRBJ2-3; possibly TRBD1 for D (6 bases). In germline, CDR1 is SGHNT, CDR2 YYREEE (reference sequence). The CDR3 consists of 13 residues. The V gene lost 4 bases and the J gene lost 2 bases, with 8 bases spanning the gap. In DNA form, the CDR3 reads TGTGCCAGCAGCCGACAGGACACAGATACGCAGTATTTT. The encoded protein is CASSRQDTDTQYF.

This rearrangement joins TRBV9 to TRBJ1-3; D unresolved. CDR3 length: 14 residues. Germline CDR1 SGDLS, CDR2 YYNGEE. V lost 0 bases and J lost 6, with 10 bases in between. CDR3 loop: CASSVEGMVNTIYF. Here the CDR3 DNA reads TGTGCCAGCAGCGTAGAGGGAATGGTAAACACCATATATTTT.

The chain carries TRBV12-3 or TRBV12-4 and TRBJ1-1, with no clear D. CDR3 size: 13 residues. Trimming stripped 6 bases from V and 0 bases from J, with 8 bases between. The CDR3 nucleotides are TGTGCCAGCAGCTCCATCATGAACACTGAAGCTTTCTTT. It yields the protein CASSSIMNTEAFF.

The rearrangement joins TRBV28 to TRBJ1-6, with 7 bases fitting TRBD1. V lost 3 bases and J lost 4; bases outside the gene matches: 9. The CDR3 is 17 amino acids. CDR1 is MDHEN, CDR2 SYDVKM, per germline. CDR3 sequence reads: CASSFVETGQYNSPLHF. DNA for the CDR3: TGTGCCAGCAGTTTCGTGGAGACAGGGCAATATAATTCACCCCTCCACTTT.